This T cell receptor (beta chain) appears in the sequencing data of a study of cytomegalovirus exposure and HLA in healthy donors listed by TCRdb under 2017. Regarding the complete study: An earlier analysis of fewer than 750 of the donors reported under 300 Gb of sequence data and 117 million unique TCR beta sequences obtained from about 179 million T cells. An early release covering over 500 HLA-typed donors comprised 300 to 350 gigabases of sequencing data and approximately 85 million unique TCR sequences. Among the approximately 400 genotyped donors, 81% belonged to the genetic ancestry cluster associated with self-reported Caucasian donors. The aim of the study was to test whether cataloging public T cell receptors could identify signatures of past pathogen exposure. The study profiled the T cell repertoires of some 610 subjects by immunosequencing and related them to cytomegalovirus serostatus. Besides the first cohort of roughly 700 subjects, a separate validation cohort made up of 120 or so different subjects was used. To predict cytomegalovirus infection status, the study brought together high-throughput TCR immunosequencing, statistical association of individual TCRs with disease status, and machine learning. A later analysis re-analyzed previously published TCR beta repertoires from 550 to 700 donors and added high-resolution HLA genotyping to study TCR occurrence patterns. The later analysis used no new phenotypic data to find candidate immune exposures, relying instead on TCR beta sequences and their occurrence across donors. An earlier analysis of 500 to 650 of the donors applied high-throughput TCR beta sequencing to assess whether each TCR beta V gene segment acted as functional or pseudogenic. Alongside the repertoire data, information on donor age, sex, ethnicity and CMV serostatus was compiled. In a later genetic analysis, genome-wide SNP genotypes for about three fifths of the roughly 670 donors were used, and that subset was treated as a discovery cohort. Every repertoire in the discovery cohort had been generated on one and the same sequencing platform. HLA typing covered class I and class II loci at four-digit resolution. The number of typed donors differed by locus: about 620-640 for A, B, C, DRB1 and DQB1; approximately 540 for DQA1; approximately 600 for DPA1; and roughly 450 for DPB1. Several DR-DQ haplotypes were handled as single units for association and clustering, since linkage in the cohort was strong. Among roughly 400 genotyped donors of the cohort, an average of about 240,000 unique TCR beta nucleotide sequences was sequenced per donor, of which approximately 19% were non-productive. The investigation overall reported the following: Compared with equally common non-associated chains, HLA-associated TCR beta chains in a later analysis were more clonally expanded and had lower generation probabilities. In an earlier analysis of approximately 600 of the donors, most TCR beta V segments were observed in productive rearrangements about 90% or about 30% of the time, broadly matching IMGT annotations. A later analysis reported that several top co-occurrence clusters appeared linked to parvovirus B19, influenza, CMV and Epstein-Barr virus. Sequencing depth was assumed to be roughly uniform across donors in the presence/absence analyses, though that assumption may not hold. In vitro tests confirmed that three of the cytomegalovirus-associated TCR beta chains recognize cytomegalovirus antigens. At a false discovery rate of 0.05, a later analysis linked under 20,000 TCR beta sequences to specific HLA alleles. Approximately 18 rarely observed V segments, including chromosome 9 orphons, were excluded from the earlier analysis of approximately 600 of the donors because counts were too low. In a later analysis, TCR association rates were found to vary across HLA loci, with the most associated TCRs seen for DRB1 alleles and the fewest for HLA-C alleles. In a later analysis, most CMV-associated TCR beta chains were found to appear HLA-restricted, with HLA associations seemingly driven largely by CMV exposure. Linkage disequilibrium might explain the correlated functional status among segregating V segments, but an unknown experimental factor could not be excluded. The study listed 150 to 200 TCR beta chains as associated with cytomegalovirus. Cytomegalovirus status was reported to be diagnosed by the classifier with high specificity and sensitivity in both the original and validation cohorts. Strong co-occurrence of HLA alleles, especially DR and DQ, made assigning TCR associations to individual alleles difficult. The sequencing pipeline was judged likely to have produced a cluster of highly shared sequence variants as a technical artifact. Immune exposure information for the cohort was limited to CMV serostatus. The authors suggested that the approach could potentially be generalized to other disease states and immunological phenotypes. Because the 87-base-pair reads could not distinguish some IMGT-functional V segments, including TRBV6-2 and TRBV6-3, those segments were excluded. A further reported finding was that TCR beta sequences accurately predicted the HLA-A and HLA-B alleles for most subjects in the first cohort. Across donors, most TCR sequences were observed very rarely, whereas some public TCRs were present in many individuals. A later genetic analysis associated a missense DCLRE1C variant with V-gene and J-gene trimming of TCR beta chains, and an independent cohort replicated the association. HLA typing was unavailable for some donors at each locus, so association tests used only the typed subset. Only TCR beta chains were sequenced in this cohort, and the absence of alpha or paired-chain data limited detectable features. A later genetic analysis reported fewer N-insertions in productive TCRs among donors in an Asian-associated ancestry cluster than the approximately 700-donor mean.

About this clone itself: Its antigen remains unidentified. Base qualities are not provided; no much larger clone lies one nucleotide away.

The library was generated by the immunoSEQ multiplex PCR assay. For the multiplex PCR, a mixture combining 60 forward primers for TCR Vbeta segments and 13 reverse primers for TCR Jbeta segments was used. The CDR3 region of rearranged TCR beta genes was amplified from genomic DNA by a multiplex PCR assay. Amplified TCR beta libraries were sequenced as 87-base-pair reads on the Illumina HiSeq System. The published analysis was carried out like this. A later analysis tallied 75 million to 95 million unique TCR beta chains across the 640 or so repertoires, and about 12 million of those chains were shared by two or more donors. To remove PCR and sequencing errors, raw reads were error-corrected and collapsed into unique sequences using a nearest-neighbor algorithm that merged closely related sequences. CDR3 sequences were aligned to IMGT reference sequences to assign V, D and J gene segments. For a sequence to be retained, a match of at least six nucleotides was required to both a V gene segment and a J gene segment. A rearrangement was called productive if the CDR3 had no stop codons and remained in frame with V and J, and every other rearrangement was called non-productive. CDR3 was defined according to IMGT convention as the region running from the second conserved V-encoded cysteine to the conserved J-encoded phenylalanine. In an earlier analysis of roughly 610 of the donors, sequences lacking an unambiguous match to a single V gene segment were excluded. An earlier analysis of 587 of the donors called V segments functional above 56.7% productive rearrangements and segregating when the between-donor standard deviation exceeded 5%. To diagnose cytomegalovirus status from the catalog of TCR beta chain sequences, a statistical classification framework was built. In a later analysis, TCR nucleotide sequences were compared against IMGT/GENE-DB human TR gene sequences so that V and J genes could be assigned. Using the TCRdist pipeline, a later analysis assigned CDR3 sequences along with most-parsimonious VDJ recombination scenarios. In a later analysis, every TCR beta chain was defined by the combination of its CDR3 amino acid sequence and its V-gene family, and reads without a unique V-gene family were dropped. To address suspected cross-contamination and a sequencing artifact, a later analysis removed some 620 highly shared, low-generation-probability nucleotide sequences. A later analysis calculated a clonal expansion index for each public chain from normalized within-repertoire ranks of inferred template counts. In a later analysis, generation probabilities were computed with a VDJ recombination model fitted to out-of-frame rearrangements, and the resulting probabilities were checked against IGoR. Hypergeometric tests were used in a later analysis to score TCR-TCR, TCR-HLA and TCR-CMV co-occurrence, with a repertoire-size bias correction applied to the TCR pairs. A later analysis estimated false discovery rates by permuting HLA or CMV assignments 20 times. In a later analysis, co-occurring TCRs were grouped with DBSCAN, and TCRdist sequence similarity was added when clustering was performed within HLA-allele-positive subsets. Co-occurrence clustering excluded repertoires with fewer than 30,000 or more than 120,000 public chains, plus five with anomalous nucleotide sharing. This immuneACCESS table, as held by TCRdb, lists in-frame sequences with V and J called but not all clones. Of the missing ones, under half trace to an unresolved V gene in checked studies; the others have no known cause. V and J calls and clone size are copied from that table; D and trimming were computed from the DNA. The sample data list 100,000 to 150,000 clones, and 75% to 90% of these were observed just once. The top ten hold around 19% of the sample.

Taken from cysteine to phenylalanine, the CDR3 has 13 residues. CDR3 DNA only is kept here, 39 bases in frame from base 1. V sheds 4 bases and J sheds 11 bases, leaving 15 bases between their ends. In the germline V gene, CDR1 corresponds to SGHTS and CDR2 to YDEGEE. In total, approximately 610 healthy bone marrow donors made up the cohort. Cohort members were all nominally healthy when sampled, although unrecorded immune exposures were likely present. The donor tested CMV seropositive and was one of the 289 seropositive cohort members. Each donor provided a peripheral blood sample, and peripheral blood mononuclear cells were used for TCR beta sequencing. The Qiagen DNeasy Blood Extraction Kit was used to extract genomic DNA from the blood cell samples.

The receptor chain draws on TRBV5-8 and TRBJ1-4, with the D gene too uncertain to name. What was sequenced was PBMCs. This TCR was recovered from a man aged 18-30 years in good health and CMV-seropositive. The CDR3 region has the sequence CASSPGNGFKLFF. The bases read TGTGCCAGCAGCCCCGGTAACGGGTTTAAACTGTTTTTT.